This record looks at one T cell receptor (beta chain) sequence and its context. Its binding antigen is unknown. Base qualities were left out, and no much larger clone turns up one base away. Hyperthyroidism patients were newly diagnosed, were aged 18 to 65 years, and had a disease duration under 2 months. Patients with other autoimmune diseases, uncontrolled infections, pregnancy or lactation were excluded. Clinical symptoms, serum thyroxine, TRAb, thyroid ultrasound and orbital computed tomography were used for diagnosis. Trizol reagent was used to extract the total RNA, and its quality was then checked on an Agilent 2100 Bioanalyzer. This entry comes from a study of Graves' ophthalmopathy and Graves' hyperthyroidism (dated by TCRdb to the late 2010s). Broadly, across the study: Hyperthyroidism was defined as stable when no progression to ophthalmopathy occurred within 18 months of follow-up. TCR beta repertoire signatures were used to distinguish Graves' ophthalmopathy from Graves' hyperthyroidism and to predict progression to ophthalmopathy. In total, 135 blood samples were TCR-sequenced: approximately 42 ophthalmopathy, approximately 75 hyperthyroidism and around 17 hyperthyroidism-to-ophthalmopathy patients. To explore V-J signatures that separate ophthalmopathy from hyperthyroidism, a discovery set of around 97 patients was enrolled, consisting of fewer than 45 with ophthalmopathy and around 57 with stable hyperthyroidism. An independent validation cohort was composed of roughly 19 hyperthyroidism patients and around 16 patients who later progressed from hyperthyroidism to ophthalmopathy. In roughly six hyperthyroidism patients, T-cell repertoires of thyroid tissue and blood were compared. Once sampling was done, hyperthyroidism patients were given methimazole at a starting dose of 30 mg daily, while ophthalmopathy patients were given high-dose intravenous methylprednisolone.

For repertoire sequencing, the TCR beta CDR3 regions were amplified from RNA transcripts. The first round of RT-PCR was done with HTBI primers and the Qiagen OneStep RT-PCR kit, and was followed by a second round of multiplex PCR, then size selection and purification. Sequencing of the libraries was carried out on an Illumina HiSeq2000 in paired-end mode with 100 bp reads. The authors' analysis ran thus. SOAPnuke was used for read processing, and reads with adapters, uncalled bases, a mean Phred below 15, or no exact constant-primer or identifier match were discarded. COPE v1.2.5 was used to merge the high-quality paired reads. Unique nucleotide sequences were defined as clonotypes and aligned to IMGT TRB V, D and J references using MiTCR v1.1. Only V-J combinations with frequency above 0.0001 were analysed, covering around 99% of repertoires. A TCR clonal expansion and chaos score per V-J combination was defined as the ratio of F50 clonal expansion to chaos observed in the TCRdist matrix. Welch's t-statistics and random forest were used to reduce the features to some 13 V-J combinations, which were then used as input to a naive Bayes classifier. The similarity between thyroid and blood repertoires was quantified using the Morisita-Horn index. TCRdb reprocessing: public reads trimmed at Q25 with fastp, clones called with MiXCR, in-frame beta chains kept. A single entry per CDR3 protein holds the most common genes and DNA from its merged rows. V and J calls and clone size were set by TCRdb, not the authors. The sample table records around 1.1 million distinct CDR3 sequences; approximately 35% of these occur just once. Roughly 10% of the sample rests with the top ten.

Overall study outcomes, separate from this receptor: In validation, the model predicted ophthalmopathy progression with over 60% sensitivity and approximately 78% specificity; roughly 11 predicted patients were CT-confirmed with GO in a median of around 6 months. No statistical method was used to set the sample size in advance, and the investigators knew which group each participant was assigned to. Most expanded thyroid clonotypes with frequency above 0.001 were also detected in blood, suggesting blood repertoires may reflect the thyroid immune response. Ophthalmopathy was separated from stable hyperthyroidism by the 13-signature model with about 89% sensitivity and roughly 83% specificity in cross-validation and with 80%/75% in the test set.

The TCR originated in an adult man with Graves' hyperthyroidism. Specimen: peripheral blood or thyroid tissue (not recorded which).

The nucleotide sequence reads as follows: TGCAGCGTGACTCGGGCGCGGAACACCGGGGAGCTGTTTTTT. Translated, it reads CSVTRARNTGELFF. The chain is assembled from TRBV29-1 and TRBJ2-2, with no confidently assigned D gene. The CDR3 runs 14 residues from the cysteine to the phenylalanine. Just the 42-base CDR3 DNA is kept, in frame starting at base 1. From a lookup of the germline V gene, CDR1 and CDR2 are SQVTM and ANQGSEA. The trim is 6 bases for V and 1 base for J, with a gap of 12 bases between the germline ends.